This TCR beta chain emerged from a study of vaccination and CD4 T cells after COVID-19. The treatment denotes: approximately nine-day PBMC culture with coronavirus spike peptide pools or control peptides (ViraFEST assay). Roughly 2 million PBMCs per well were cultured with around 10 IU/ml IL-2 and approximately 10 ug/ml peptide pools. An Oncomine TCR Beta short-read assay was used to sequence the DNA from cultured CD4+ T cells. TCRdb re-derived calls from the PCR reads in MiXCR, one entry per CDR3 protein. Of some 12,000 distinct CDR3 sequences listed, 65% were seen once; the top ten hold approximately 25%. Comment on this clonotype: Its antigen is still unknown.

Specimen: CD4+ T cells from blood, cultured in vitro, collected before SARS-CoV-2 vaccination. The clonotype was recovered from a human donor who had recovered from COVID-19.

The CDR3 reads CASSSLGREETQYF. As DNA, the CDR3 is TGTGCCAGCAGTTCCCTGGGGAGGGAAGAGACCCAGTACTTC. The chain couples TRBV6-5 to TRBJ2-5, with TRBD2 identical over 7 bases. CDR1 MNHEY and CDR2 SVGAGI come from the germline V gene. Unmatched junction bases numbered 5, after V lost 4 bases and J lost 3 bases. CDR3 length: 14 amino acids.